This T cell receptor beta chain was recorded in a study of cytomegalovirus exposure and HLA in healthy donors. Whole-study findings and limits: It was approximately 150 TCR beta chains that were listed as cytomegalovirus-associated. The likely origin of a cluster of highly shared sequence variants was a sequencing artifact.

The PCR employed 60 Vbeta primers together with 13 Jbeta primers. Sequencing was performed with immunoSEQ multiplex PCR; in TCRdb, only in-frame clones are kept and a portion is missing. Recorded for this sample: 100,000 to 150,000 clones. Concerning this clone: Its target is unknown.

The CDR3 totals 15 residues. The V gene's germline CDR1 is LNHDA and CDR2 SQIVND (reference sequence). V was clipped by 8 bases and J by 6 bases, with 19 bases between them. J is TRBJ2-2 and V is TRBV19; D is possibly TRBD1 (6 bases). The sample comprised PBMCs. This clonotype originated in a young man in good health and CMV-seronegative. The DNA for the CDR3 is TGTGCCAGTCGTGACAGGCTAAGAAGATCCGGGGAGCTGTTTTTT. Its protein is CASRDRLRRSGELFF.